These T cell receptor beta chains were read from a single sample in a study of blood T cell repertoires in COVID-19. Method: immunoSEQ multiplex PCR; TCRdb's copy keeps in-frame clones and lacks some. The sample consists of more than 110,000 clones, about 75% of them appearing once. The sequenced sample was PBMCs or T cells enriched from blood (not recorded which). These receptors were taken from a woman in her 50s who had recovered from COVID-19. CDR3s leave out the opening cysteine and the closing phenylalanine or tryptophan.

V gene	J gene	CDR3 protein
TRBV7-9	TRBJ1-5	ASSLGDTKGPQH
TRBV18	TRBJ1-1	ASSPGTGMNTEAF
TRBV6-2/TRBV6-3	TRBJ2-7	ASSSRLNEQY
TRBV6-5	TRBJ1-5	ASSYRLGPQH
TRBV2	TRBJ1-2	ASSEDRAYGYT
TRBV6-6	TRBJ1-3	ASVNRERNTGNTIY
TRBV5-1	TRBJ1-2	ASSLSRGTTTGGYT
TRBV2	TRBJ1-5	ASSEALAGGQPQH
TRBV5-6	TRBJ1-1	ASSFTGFTEAF
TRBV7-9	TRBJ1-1	ASSFPFGRPSTEAF
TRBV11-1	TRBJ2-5	ASSLDRGRETQY
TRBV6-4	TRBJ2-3	ASSDGKGGGTDTQY
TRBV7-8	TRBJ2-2	ASSERQGGVGELF
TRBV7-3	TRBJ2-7	ASSRGGTGGGEQY
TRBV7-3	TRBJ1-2	ASSSGEGTAGYT
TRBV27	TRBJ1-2	ASSLQGAGYGYT
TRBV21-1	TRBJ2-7	ASSKWPQGIKFYEQY
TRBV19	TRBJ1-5	ASSPGTGGDYLIYSNQPQH
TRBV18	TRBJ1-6	ASSADPGLGNSPLH
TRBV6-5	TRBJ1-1	ASPQALNTEAF
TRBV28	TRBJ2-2	AVVQGNTGELF
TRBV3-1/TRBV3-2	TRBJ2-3	ASSPRLAGMKDTQY
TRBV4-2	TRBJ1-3	ASSQVGSPSGNTIY
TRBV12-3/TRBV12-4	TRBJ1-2	ASSGAPGGYT
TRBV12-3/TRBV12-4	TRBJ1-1	ASRQTGTTEAF
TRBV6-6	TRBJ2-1	ASTPPGTSFEQF
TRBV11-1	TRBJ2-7	ASSLSPGQGVYEQY
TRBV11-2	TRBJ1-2	ASSRDRGKYGYT
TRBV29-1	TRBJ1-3	SVDGGYSGNTIY
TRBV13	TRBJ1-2	ASSLSGGLYGYT
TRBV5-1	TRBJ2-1	ASSVGSSGVYNEQF
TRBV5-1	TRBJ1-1	ASRLPDRNTEAF
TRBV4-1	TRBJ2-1	ASSQAKAGTNEQF
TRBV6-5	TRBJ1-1	ASSSATRGTEAF
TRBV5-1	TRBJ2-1	ASSSTSGGAREQF
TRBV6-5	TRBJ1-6	ASSLSGTGVSPLH
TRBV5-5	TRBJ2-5	ASSLDGVGGPGETQY
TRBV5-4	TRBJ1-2	ASSLGGQGNYGYT
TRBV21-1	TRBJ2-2	ASSREGGAVGELF
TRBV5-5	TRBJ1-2	ASSPLSGTGDSGYT
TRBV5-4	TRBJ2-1	ASSKGLAGLTYNEQF
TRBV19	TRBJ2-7	ASRAVGTGAYEQY
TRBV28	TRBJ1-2	ASSFRQGDGYT
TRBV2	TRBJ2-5	SGGQETQY
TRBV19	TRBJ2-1	ASTSGTGGLNEQF
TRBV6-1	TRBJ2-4	ASSEASGTGSDIQY
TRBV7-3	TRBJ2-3	ASSLGFSGSTDTQY
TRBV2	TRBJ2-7	ATESGQGSYEQY
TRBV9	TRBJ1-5	ASSVGSGDQPQH
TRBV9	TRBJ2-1	ASSAEGRGLIDEQF
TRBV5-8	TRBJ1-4	ASSRHSIDYSEKLF
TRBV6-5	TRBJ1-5	ASSYSALNQPQH